This T cell receptor (beta chain) was found in a study of cytomegalovirus exposure and HLA in healthy donors. With V trimmed by 2 bases and J by 5 bases, 6 bases remained unmatched. CDR3 length equals 15 residues. Germline CDR1 and CDR2: LGHNA and YSLEER. Primers included in the PCR were 60 Vbeta and 13 Jbeta primers. Libraries were prepared by immunoSEQ multiplex PCR; TCRdb keeps only in-frame clonotypes and omits some of them. The sample includes approximately 200,000 clones, roughly 84% of them seen just once. This sequence joins TRBV4-3 and TRBJ1-2, with 9 bases identical to TRBD1. This clonotype was sampled from a boy aged 5-17 years in good health and CMV-seronegative. What was sequenced was PBMCs. The CDR3 coding sequence is TGCGCCAGCAGCCAAACCGGGACAGGGTCTTATGGCTACACCTTC. It codes for CASSQTGTGSYGYTF.